The present TCR beta chain was sequenced within a study of cytomegalovirus exposure and HLA in healthy donors. In the study overall: It was reported in a later analysis that the same platform had been used for the roughly 130 validation repertoires as for the roughly 650 first-cohort repertoires. Regarding the study as a whole: First-cohort TCR clusters tended to co-occur in the 130 or so validation repertoires, a later analysis found.

The data were produced by immunoSEQ multiplex PCR, yet TCRdb's version contains in-frame clones alone and is incomplete. The sample has some 140,000 clones, just under 90% seen once. The V and J ends lost 2 bases and 4 bases, in that order; junction bases with no gene match: 0. Germline lookup yields CDR1 KGHSH and CDR2 LQKENI. The CDR3 extends over 13 amino acids. Turning to this clone: Its target is not known.

The J gene is TRBJ1-2, the V gene TRBV18; 8 bases match TRBD1. Input material: PBMCs. The receptor was derived from a woman aged 25 to 39 in good health and CMV-seropositive. This chain's CDR3 is CASSPDRGYGYTF. The CDR3 DNA is TGTGCCAGCTCACCAGACAGGGGCTATGGCTACACCTTC.